A selection of T cell receptor beta chains follows, all from one sample in a study of beta chain features in type 1 diabetes. Clones were read by immunoSEQ multiplex PCR, and TCRdb kept only the in-frame ones, dropping some. This sample yields about 160,000 clones, of which 6.5% to 10% are seen a single time; approximately 0.54% belongs to the top ten. Sequenced sample: central memory CD4+ T cells from blood. These receptors were taken from a woman under 30 with type 1 diabetes. Both conserved end residues are part of each CDR3. The D gene is left open where the match is weak. Some rows have no size entry. The others give once, few or many, or a class for an expanded clone.

-	TRBV5-1	TRBJ1-6	-	TGCGCCAGCAGCTTTCAACAGGGATATAATTCACCCCTCCACTTT	CASSFQQGYNSPLHF
-	TRBV5-4	TRBJ2-7	TRBD2	TGTGCCAGCAGCACACCGGGACTAGCGGGATCCGAGCAGTACTTC	CASSTPGLAGSEQYF
-	TRBV28	TRBJ2-7	-	TGTGCCAGCAGCCCCTCGGGTTACGAGCAGTACTTC	CASSPSGYEQYF
few	TRBV7-8	TRBJ1-3	-	TGTGCCAGCAGCTTAATGACCGGGACTGGAAACACCATATATTTT	CASSLMTGTGNTIYF
many	TRBV7-2	TRBJ2-1	-	TGTGCCAGCAGCGCGACTGGGAATGAGCAGTTCTTC	CASSATGNEQFF
few	TRBV7-3	TRBJ2-2	TRBD1	TGTGCCAGCAGCTTCAATCCCGGGACAGGGAGCGGGGAGCTGTTTTTT	CASSFNPGTGSGELFF
-	TRBV5-6	TRBJ2-7	-	TGTGCCAGCAGCTCCGGTTATTACGAGCAGTACTTC	CASSSGYYEQYF
few	TRBV5-1	TRBJ2-1	TRBD2	TGCGCCAGCAGCTTGGGGCTAGCGGGGCCTATGAATGAGCAGTTCTTC	CASSLGLAGPMNEQFF
-	TRBV5-6	TRBJ1-2	-	TGTGCCAGCAGCTTACAAACAGTTGGTGGCTACACCTTC	CASSLQTVGGYTF
-	TRBV6-5	TRBJ1-1	-	TGTGCCAGCAGGAACAGTCCCACTGAAGCTTTCTTT	CASRNSPTEAFF
few	TRBV11-3	TRBJ2-1	TRBD2	TGTGCCAGCAGCCTCGTAGGACTAGCGGGAGCGAATGAGCAGTTCTTC	CASSLVGLAGANEQFF
-	TRBV5-1	TRBJ2-2	-	TGCGCCAGCAGCTCTAGGGGATCGCGGGGAGGAAGTGGAACCGGGGAGCTGTTTTTT	CASSSRGSRGGSGTGELFF
-	TRBV7-2	TRBJ1-5	-	TGTGCCACTCAGATTGACAATCAGCCCCAGCATTTT	CATQIDNQPQHF
-	TRBV7-2	TRBJ2-3	TRBD2	TGTGCCAGCAGCTTCACTAGCGGGAATGAATTTACGCAGTATTTT	CASSFTSGNEFTQYF